This TCR beta chain stems from a study of T cell repertoires in cytomegalovirus infection. Turning to the study itself: Signatures in public TCR beta sequences pointed to both CMV infection and matching HLA type.

Study results and limitations: The study identified carriers of CMV plus the relevant HLA from cumulative public TCR beta family frequency. CMV-specific HLA-C-restricted TCR beta clonotypes dominated the ex vivo response.

Germline V lookup: CDR1 MNHGY, CDR2 SAAAGT. CDR3 size: 13 residues. Unmatched junction bases numbered 7, after V lost 6 bases and J lost 7 bases. MiXCR, run by TCRdb on the reads, gives a single entry per CDR3 protein. The data hold approximately 630,000 distinct CDR3 sequences, with 20% to 30% observed a single time. As to this clonotype: Its target is unknown. Here the CDR3 omits its conserved ending phenylalanine or tryptophan, so a read error is the likely source.

The sample consisted of CD8+ T cells from PBMCs. The clonotype was recovered from a human donor in good health (CMV status not recorded). Some clones in this sample may be carry-over from other donors' samples. This rearrangement joins TRBV6-8 to TRBJ2-3; 7 positions match TRBD2. CDR3 bases: TGTGCCAGCAGCCCCGACGGGGGGAATACGCAGTATGTT. Translated, it gives CASSPDGGNTQYV.